This is a list of T cell receptor beta chains from one sample in a study of shared clonotypes between healthy human individuals. The method was immunoSEQ multiplex PCR; TCRdb's version includes in-frame clones alone and lacks a portion of them. This sample has about 680,000 clones, with roughly nine tenths found just once. Sequenced input: naive CD8+ T cells sorted from blood. The receptors here all came from a man aged 25 to 40 in good health. Both conserved end residues are part of each CDR3. A D gene is named only where the DNA matches it firmly. Only some rows state a clone size, as once, few, many or a class for expanded clones.

J: TRBJ2-5; D: TRBD2; V: TRBV9; size: few; DNA: TGTGCCAGCAGCGGACTAGCGGGAGTTCAAGAGACCCAGTACTTC; CDR3: CASSGLAGVQETQYF
J: TRBJ2-1; D: .; V: TRBV27; size: .; DNA: TGTGCCAGCAGTCCCCAGGGGATGAACAATGAGCAGTTCTTC; CDR3: CASSPQGMNNEQFF
J: TRBJ2-2; D: TRBD2; V: TRBV18; size: .; DNA: TGTGCCAGCTCTCCAAAGAATCCTGGACTAGCGGAGAACACCGGGGAGCTGTTTTTT; CDR3: CASSPKNPGLAENTGELFF
J: TRBJ2-1; D: .; V: TRBV7-8; size: .; DNA: TGTGCCAGCAGCCGAGTAAATGAGCAGTTCTTC; CDR3: CASSRVNEQFF
J: TRBJ2-5; D: .; V: TRBV11-2; size: .; DNA: TGTGCCAGCAGCTCAACCGGGACGAGCGAGACCCAGTACTTC; CDR3: CASSSTGTSETQYF
J: TRBJ2-7; D: .; V: TRBV11-2; size: .; DNA: TGTGCCAGCAGCTTAGATCCGGGGTTGGTCGAGCAGTACTTC; CDR3: CASSLDPGLVEQYF
J: TRBJ1-2; D: TRBD1; V: TRBV27; size: .; DNA: TGTGCCAGCAGTCGAGCCGGGACAGGTTTTTACACCTTC; CDR3: CASSRAGTGFYTF
J: TRBJ2-3; D: TRBD2; V: TRBV7-6; size: once; DNA: TGTGCCAGCAGTCGTATCGATCTAGCGGGGAGCACAGATACGCAGTATTTT; CDR3: CASSRIDLAGSTDTQYF
J: TRBJ1-2; D: TRBD1; V: TRBV29-1; size: .; DNA: TGCAGCGTTGAAGAAGACTCGGACAGGGGGCTTGGCTACACCTTC; CDR3: CSVEEDSDRGLGYTF
J: TRBJ2-2; D: .; V: TRBV28; size: .; DNA: TGTGCCAGCAGTTTGCGCCCTGCGGCCGTTACCGGGGAGCTGTTTTTT; CDR3: CASSLRPAAVTGELFF
J: TRBJ2-7; D: TRBD1; V: TRBV10-2; size: .; DNA: TGCGCCAGCTCCCATGGACAGGGTGGTTCCTACGAGCAGTACTTC; CDR3: CASSHGQGGSYEQYF
J: TRBJ2-1; D: .; V: TRBV9; size: .; DNA: TGTGCCAGCAGCGCCCCCCGGGGGAATGAGCAGTTCTTC; CDR3: CASSAPRGNEQFF
J: TRBJ2-5; D: TRBD2; V: TRBV6-5; size: .; DNA: TGTGCCAGCAGGGCGGGGGGCGAGACCCAGTACTTC; CDR3: CASRAGGETQYF
J: TRBJ1-4; D: .; V: TRBV7-6; size: .; DNA: TGTGCCAGCAGGGGAAATGAAAAACTGTTTTTT; CDR3: CASRGNEKLFF
J: TRBJ2-7; D: TRBD2; V: TRBV27; size: .; DNA: TGTGCCAGCAGTTTATCAGCGGGAGGGTTGGACGAGCAGTACTTC; CDR3: CASSLSAGGLDEQYF
J: TRBJ2-1; D: .; V: TRBV7-8; size: .; DNA: TGTGCCAGCAGCCGCCAAGCTTCCGGGGGCTTCTACAATGAGCAGTTCTTC; CDR3: CASSRQASGGFYNEQFF
J: TRBJ2-7; D: .; V: TRBV28; size: .; DNA: TGTGCCAGCAGTTTATACCTCGAGCCCGGGAGTGCCCACGAGCAGTACTTC; CDR3: CASSLYLEPGSAHEQYF
J: TRBJ1-4; D: .; V: TRBV7-9; size: .; DNA: TGTGCCAGCAGCTCCCCGGGGGCTCTTGAAAAACTGTTTTTT; CDR3: CASSSPGALEKLFF
J: TRBJ2-2; D: TRBD2; V: TRBV4-1; size: once; DNA: TGCGCCAGCAGCTTCCGTCTAGCGGGGCACACCGGGGAGCTGTTTTTT; CDR3: CASSFRLAGHTGELFF
J: TRBJ1-2; D: TRBD1; V: TRBV7-9; size: .; DNA: TGTGCCAGCAGCCCTGACAGGGACCCATTAGGCTACACCTTC; CDR3: CASSPDRDPLGYTF
J: TRBJ2-2; D: TRBD2; V: TRBV7-2; size: .; DNA: TGTGCCAGCAGCATCCTAGCGGGAGGGCTGAACACCGGGGAGCTGTTTTTT; CDR3: CASSILAGGLNTGELFF
J: TRBJ2-1; D: .; V: TRBV19; size: .; DNA: TGTGCCAGTAGTATAGCCGATAGGAATGAGCAGTTCTTC; CDR3: CASSIADRNEQFF
J: TRBJ2-1; D: .; V: TRBV4-3; size: .; DNA: TGCGCCAGCAGCCAAGACCGCGGGCGCCCGAACAATGAGCAGTTCTTC; CDR3: CASSQDRGRPNNEQFF
J: TRBJ2-7; D: .; V: TRBV5-1; size: .; DNA: TGCGCCAGCAGCTTGGCCATGGGTCCAAACGAGCAGTACTTC; CDR3: CASSLAMGPNEQYF
J: TRBJ2-7; D: .; V: TRBV7-2; size: .; DNA: TGTGCCAGCAGCTTATCGTACGAGCAGTACTTC; CDR3: CASSLSYEQYF
J: TRBJ2-1; D: .; V: TRBV7-9; size: few; DNA: TGTGCCAGCAGCTTAGCGACTAACAATGAGCAGTTCTTC; CDR3: CASSLATNNEQFF
J: TRBJ2-2; D: .; V: TRBV7-9; size: .; DNA: TGTGCCAGCAGCTTAATCGGACAGGGGGAGCTGTTTTTT; CDR3: CASSLIGQGELFF
J: TRBJ2-1; D: .; V: TRBV7-9; size: .; DNA: TGTGCCAGCAGCTTACCCTCCTGGGGGACAAATGAGCAGTTCTTC; CDR3: CASSLPSWGTNEQFF
J: TRBJ2-5; D: .; V: TRBV7-6; size: .; DNA: TGTGCCAGCAGCTTGGATCCTTCGCAAGAGACCCAGTACTTC; CDR3: CASSLDPSQETQYF
J: TRBJ1-4; D: .; V: TRBV18; size: .; DNA: TGTGCCAGCTCACCGAATGAAAAACTGTTTTTT; CDR3: CASSPNEKLFF
J: TRBJ2-1; D: TRBD2; V: TRBV5-1; size: .; DNA: TGCGCCAGCAGTAGTTGGGAAACCACTAGCGGCCTAATCTACAATGAGCAGTTCTTC; CDR3: CASSSWETTSGLIYNEQFF
J: TRBJ2-3; D: TRBD1; V: TRBV4-3; size: .; DNA: TGCGCCAGCAGCCAAGATCTCGGGACAGGAGGCCATGATACGCAGTATTTT; CDR3: CASSQDLGTGGHDTQYF
J: TRBJ2-2; D: .; V: TRBV6-6; size: .; DNA: TGTGCCAGCAGCCTTAACACTCACACCGGGGAGCTGTTTTTT; CDR3: CASSLNTHTGELFF
J: TRBJ2-2; D: .; V: TRBV13; size: few; DNA: TGTGCCAGCAGCTTAGGCACCGGGGAGCTGTTTTTT; CDR3: CASSLGTGELFF
J: TRBJ2-7; D: TRBD1; V: TRBV5-1; size: .; DNA: TGCGCCAGCAGCTCCGACAGGGCCTACGAGCAGTACTTC; CDR3: CASSSDRAYEQYF
J: TRBJ2-7; D: .; V: TRBV5-3; size: .; DNA: TGTGCCAGAAGCTTGGGGGTAGCATCCTACGAGCAGTACTTC; CDR3: CARSLGVASYEQYF
J: TRBJ2-7; D: .; V: TRBV4-1; size: .; DNA: TGCGCCAGCAGCCAAGATAACGGGAACTCCTACGAGCAGTACTTC; CDR3: CASSQDNGNSYEQYF
J: TRBJ2-5; D: .; V: TRBV10-3; size: .; DNA: TGTGCCATCAGTGAGTCGAGTTCAGGGATCGATCAAGAGACCCAGTACTTC; CDR3: CAISESSSGIDQETQYF
J: TRBJ2-1; D: .; V: TRBV4-3; size: .; DNA: TGCGCCAGCAGCTTGGGCTCCTACAATGAGCAGTTCTTC; CDR3: CASSLGSYNEQFF
J: TRBJ2-7; D: .; V: TRBV2; size: .; DNA: TGTGCCAGCAGTGAATTGTGGTCAGAGTCCTACGAGCAGTACTTC; CDR3: CASSELWSESYEQYF
J: TRBJ2-1; D: TRBD2; V: TRBV13; size: .; DNA: TGTGCCAGCAGCCGCCTACTAGCGGGGGGGGATGAGCAGTTCTTC; CDR3: CASSRLLAGGDEQFF
J: TRBJ1-4; D: TRBD1; V: TRBV6-6; size: .; DNA: TGTGCCAGCAGTCCGACAGGGGGCGGTGAAAAACTGTTTTTT; CDR3: CASSPTGGGEKLFF
J: TRBJ2-1; D: .; V: TRBV4-1; size: .; DNA: TGCGCCAGCAGCCAAGAGATCGGGATGACGACAAATGAGCAGTTCTTC; CDR3: CASSQEIGMTTNEQFF
J: TRBJ2-7; D: TRBD1; V: TRBV6-5; size: .; DNA: TGTGCCAGCAGTTCAGGCAGGGGGCGCCAGCAGTACTTC; CDR3: CASSSGRGRQQYF
J: TRBJ2-7; D: TRBD1; V: TRBV14; size: .; DNA: TGTGCCAGCAGCCAAAGACAGGGGGCAAACGCCTACGAGCAGTACTTC; CDR3: CASSQRQGANAYEQYF
J: TRBJ2-2; D: .; V: TRBV6-5; size: .; DNA: TGTGCCAGCACCCGAGGCACCGGGGAGCTGTTTTTT; CDR3: CASTRGTGELFF